This T cell receptor (beta chain) was obtained from a study of tumor-infiltrating lymphocytes in primary liver carcinoma (TCRdb year 2017). At the level of the whole study: Hepatocellular carcinoma (four) or combined HCC and intrahepatic cholangiocarcinoma (one) was present in the five patients, who were three men and two women aged 30 to 69 years. The five patients had tumors staged T1-T3 N0M0, with maximum diameters ranging from 4.2 to 10 cm. Roughly 3.5 to 7.5 million productive TCRbeta reads were obtained per sample, and no significant difference in read depth was found between tissue types. TCRbeta repertoire sequencing, expression microarrays and whole-exome sequencing were combined in the study across five regions of each liver tumor, with adjacent normal tissue and blood also included. A total of around 35 specimens from 5 patients went through TCRbeta repertoire sequencing, namely 25 tumor regions, 5 adjacent noncancerous liver tissues and 5 peripheral blood samples. Technical replicate repertoires showed high reproducibility, with mean shared-clone rates approximately 0.89 and correlation coefficients above 0.98. Study-wide findings and limitations: Because only the TCR beta chain was sequenced and unpaired alpha chains were not captured, true repertoire diversity is likely underestimated. With just four or five patients in the study, the authors point out that the findings should be validated in a larger study. Repertoire overlap was found to be higher between tumor regions (mean around 35%) than between tumor-adjacent (approximately 17%) or tumor-blood (around 15%) pairs, consistent with antigen-driven expansion. The top 250 clones made up a significantly larger repertoire fraction in tumors than in blood (p = 0.039). Since the samples were bulk and unsorted, there was no way to compare CD4+ and CD8+ T cell repertoires.

Spanning cysteine to phenylalanine, the CDR3 consists of 13 amino acids. Kept here is only the CDR3 DNA, which spans 39 bases and is read in frame from base 1. CDR1 and CDR2 are drawn from the germline V gene: SGHAT, FQNNGV. A constant-region primer and ProtoScript II reverse transcriptase were used to reverse-transcribe TCRbeta-specific cDNA from 500 ng total RNA. Three nested multiplex PCR rounds, following a slightly modified ARM-PCR procedure, were used to build the TCRbeta libraries. Each of the first two PCR rounds ran for 10 cycles and used multiplex TRBV1-TRBV30 forward primers together with a Cbeta reverse primer. Sample barcodes and Illumina adapters were attached in a final 25-cycle PCR using Deep VentR polymerase. Amplicons of 200-500 bp were gel-purified with a QIAquick gel extraction kit before sequencing. An Illumina HiSeq 2500 was used to sequence the TCRbeta amplicons with 250-bp paired-end reads. The study's processing was this. Reads were quality-trimmed with Trimmomatic v0.33, and paired reads were merged with FLASH v1.2.11 to recover full CDR3 sequences. MiGEC v1.2.1b assigned V, D and J germline segments to the rearranged TCRbeta sequences. Clonotype statistics and Shannon-Wiener diversity indices were calculated with VDJtools v1.0.0. To reduce sampling bias, subsequent analyses other than the diversity analysis used only the 250 most abundant clonotypes in each sample. The public reads were quality trimmed at Q25 with fastp and then assembled into clones with MiXCR by TCRdb, keeping productive beta chains. Rows with a matching CDR3 protein are joined into one entry that keeps the most common DNA and genes. The V and J calls come from TCRdb's annotation, not from the publication. This sample holds about 120,000 distinct CDR3 sequences; about two thirds were observed only once. The ten largest clones represent more than 7% of the sample.

Without any cell sorting, total RNA and DNA were extracted together from about 20-30 mg of bulk tissue using the AllPrep DNA/RNA mini kit. Between late 2015 and early 2016, a few patients in China with histopathologically diagnosed primary liver carcinoma had surgical resection. At the time of sampling, the patients had chronic HBV infection and had not received any treatment. Each fresh piece of tumor and adjacent tissue was cut in two, with one half stored in RNAlater at -80 degrees C and the other half sent for histology. This clonotype was observed a handful of times. The specificity of this receptor is unknown. Germline and junction disagree at one end, which may indicate a read error.

Sequenced: tumor-adjacent normal liver tissue. In this chain, TRBV11-2 is recombined with TRBJ1-1; a tentative D match to TRBD1 spans 5 bases. This sequence was found in an older woman with primary liver carcinoma and hepatitis B virus infection. DNA sequence: TGTGCCAGCAGCCTTCATGATGGGACTGAAGTTTTCTTT. Its protein is CASSLHDGTEVFF.